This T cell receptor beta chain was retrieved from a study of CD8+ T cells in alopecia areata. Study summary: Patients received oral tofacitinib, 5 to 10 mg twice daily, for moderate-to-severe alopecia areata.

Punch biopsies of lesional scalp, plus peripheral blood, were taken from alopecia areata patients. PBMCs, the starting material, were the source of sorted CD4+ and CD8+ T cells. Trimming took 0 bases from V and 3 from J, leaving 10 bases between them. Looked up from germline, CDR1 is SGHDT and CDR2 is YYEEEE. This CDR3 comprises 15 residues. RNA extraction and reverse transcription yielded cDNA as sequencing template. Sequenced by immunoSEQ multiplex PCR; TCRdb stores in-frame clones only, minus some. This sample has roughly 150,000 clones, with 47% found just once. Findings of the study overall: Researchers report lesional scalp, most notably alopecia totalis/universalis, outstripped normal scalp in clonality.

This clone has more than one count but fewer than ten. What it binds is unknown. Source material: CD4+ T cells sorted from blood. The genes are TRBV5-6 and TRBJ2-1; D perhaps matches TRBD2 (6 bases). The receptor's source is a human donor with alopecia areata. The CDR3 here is CASSLVQGGYNEQFF. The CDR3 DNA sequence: TGTGCCAGCAGCTTGGTGCAGGGAGGCTACAATGAGCAGTTCTTC.